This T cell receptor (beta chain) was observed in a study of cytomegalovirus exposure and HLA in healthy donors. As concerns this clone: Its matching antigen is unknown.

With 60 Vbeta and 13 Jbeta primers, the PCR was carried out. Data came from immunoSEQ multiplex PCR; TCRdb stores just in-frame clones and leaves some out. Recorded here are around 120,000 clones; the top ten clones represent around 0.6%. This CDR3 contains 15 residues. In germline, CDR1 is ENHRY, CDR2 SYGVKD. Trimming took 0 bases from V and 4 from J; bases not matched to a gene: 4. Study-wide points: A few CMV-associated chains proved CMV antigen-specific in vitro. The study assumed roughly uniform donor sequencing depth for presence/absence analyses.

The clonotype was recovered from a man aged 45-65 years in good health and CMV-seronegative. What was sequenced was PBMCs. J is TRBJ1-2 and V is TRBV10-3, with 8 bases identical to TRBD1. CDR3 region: CAISESTGVAYGYTF. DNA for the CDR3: TGTGCCATCAGTGAGTCGACAGGGGTTGCCTATGGCTACACCTTC.